Reported below is one T cell receptor (beta chain). The data originate from a study of brain T cells in children with intractable seizures. The CDR3 is 15 residues long. Germline V gene lookup returns CDR1 MNHNY and CDR2 SVGAGI (reference sequence). The V segment lost 5 bases and the J segment 5 bases; nucleotides outside the gene matches: 6. Only cases whose brain tissue showed the highest T cell transcript signatures were sequenced. Profiling relied on immunoSEQ multiplex PCR, and the TCRdb table lists in-frame clones only, not all of them. This table holds 80,000 or so clones, approximately 89% found once.

This TCR was recovered from a girl under 10 years old with Rasmussen encephalitis and intractable seizures. V usage is TRBV6-6 and J usage is TRBJ2-5, with TRBD2 matching 12 bases. The material was peripheral blood, obtained at surgery. The CDR3 DNA reads TGTGCCAGCAGTCGGAGACTAGCGGGAGCGGAGACCCAGTACTTC. Protein sequence: CASSRRLAGAETQYF.